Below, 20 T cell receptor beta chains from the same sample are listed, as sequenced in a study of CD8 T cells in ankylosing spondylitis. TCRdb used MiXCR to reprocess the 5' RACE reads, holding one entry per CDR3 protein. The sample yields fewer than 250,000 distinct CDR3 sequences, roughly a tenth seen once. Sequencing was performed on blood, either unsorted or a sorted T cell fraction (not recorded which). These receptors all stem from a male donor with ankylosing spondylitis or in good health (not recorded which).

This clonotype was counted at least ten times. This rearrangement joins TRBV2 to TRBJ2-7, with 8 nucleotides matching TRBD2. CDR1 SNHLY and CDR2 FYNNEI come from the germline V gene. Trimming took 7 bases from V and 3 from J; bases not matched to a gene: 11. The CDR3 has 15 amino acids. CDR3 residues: CASTGGGTTLYEQYF. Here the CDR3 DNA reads TGTGCCAGCACCGGGGGGGGGACCACCCTCTACGAGCAGTACTTC. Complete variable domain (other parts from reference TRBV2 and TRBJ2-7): EPEVTQTPSHQVTQMGQEVILRCVPISNHLYFYWYRQILGQKVEFLVSFYNNEISEKSEIFDDQFSVERPDGSNFTLKIRSTKLEDSAMYFCASTGGGTTLYEQYFGPGTRLTVT.

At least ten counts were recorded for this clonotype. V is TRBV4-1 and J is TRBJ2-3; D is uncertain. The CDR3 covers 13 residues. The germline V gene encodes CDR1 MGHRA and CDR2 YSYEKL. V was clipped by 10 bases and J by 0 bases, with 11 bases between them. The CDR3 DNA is TGCGCCACAGCACCCTCTAGCACAGATACGCAGTATTTT. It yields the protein CATAPSSTDTQYF.

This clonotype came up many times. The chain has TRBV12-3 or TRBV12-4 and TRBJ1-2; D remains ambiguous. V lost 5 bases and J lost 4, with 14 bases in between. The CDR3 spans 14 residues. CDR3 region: CASSTLGEGYGYTF. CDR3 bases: TGTGCCAGCAGTACTCTCGGGGAGGGCTATGGCTACACCTTC.

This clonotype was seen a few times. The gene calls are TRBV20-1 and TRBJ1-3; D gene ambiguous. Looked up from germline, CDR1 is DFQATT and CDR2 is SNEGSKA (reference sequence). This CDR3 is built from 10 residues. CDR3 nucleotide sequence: TGCGGCGCGGGGAAAAACACCATATATTTT. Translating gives CGAGKNTIYF.

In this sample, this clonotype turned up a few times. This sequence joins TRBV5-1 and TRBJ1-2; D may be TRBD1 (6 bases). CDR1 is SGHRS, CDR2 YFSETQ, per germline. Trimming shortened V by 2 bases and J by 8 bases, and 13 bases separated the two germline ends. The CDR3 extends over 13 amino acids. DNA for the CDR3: TGCGCCAGCAGCTTTGAAGGGGGAGAAGGCTACACCTTC. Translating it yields CASSFEGGEGYTF.

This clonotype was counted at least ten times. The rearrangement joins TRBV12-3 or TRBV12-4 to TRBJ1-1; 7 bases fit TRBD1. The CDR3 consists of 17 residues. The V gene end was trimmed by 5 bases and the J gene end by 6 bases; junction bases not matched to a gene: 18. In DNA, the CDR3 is TGTGCCAGCAGTCCCTATGGCGCAGGGGGAGATCGGGCTGAAGCTTTCTTT. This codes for CASSPYGAGGDRAEAFF.

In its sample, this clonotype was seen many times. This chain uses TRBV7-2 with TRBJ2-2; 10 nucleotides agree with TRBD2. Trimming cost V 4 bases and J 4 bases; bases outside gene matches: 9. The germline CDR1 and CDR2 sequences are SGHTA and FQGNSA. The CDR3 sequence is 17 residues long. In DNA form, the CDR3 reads TGTGCCAGCAGCTATCTTTCTAGCGGGAGATTCACCGGGGAGCTGTTTTTT. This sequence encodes CASSYLSSGRFTGELFF.

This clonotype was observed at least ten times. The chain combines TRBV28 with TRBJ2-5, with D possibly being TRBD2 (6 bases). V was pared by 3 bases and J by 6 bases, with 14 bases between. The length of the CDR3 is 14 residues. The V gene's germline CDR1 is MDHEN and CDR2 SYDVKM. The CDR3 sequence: CASSLPTSSKTQYF. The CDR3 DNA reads TGTGCCAGCAGTTTGCCTACTAGCTCGAAGACCCAGTACTTC.

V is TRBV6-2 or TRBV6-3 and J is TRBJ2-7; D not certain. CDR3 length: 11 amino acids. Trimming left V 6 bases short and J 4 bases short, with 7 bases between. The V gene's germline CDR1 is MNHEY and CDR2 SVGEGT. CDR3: CASRNRYEQYF. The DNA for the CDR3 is TGTGCCAGCAGGAATCGATACGAGCAGTACTTC.

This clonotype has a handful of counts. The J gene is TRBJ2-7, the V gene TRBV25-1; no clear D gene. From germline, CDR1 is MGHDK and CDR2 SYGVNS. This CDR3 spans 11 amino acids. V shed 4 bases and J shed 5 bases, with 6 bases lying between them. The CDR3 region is CASSVTNEQYF. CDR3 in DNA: TGTGCCAGCAGTGTGACCAACGAGCAGTACTTC.

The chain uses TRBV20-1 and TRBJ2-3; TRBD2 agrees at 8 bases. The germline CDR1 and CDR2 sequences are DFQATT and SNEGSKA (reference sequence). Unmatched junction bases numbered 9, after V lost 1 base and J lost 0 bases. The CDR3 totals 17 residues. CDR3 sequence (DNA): TGCAGTGCTAGAGCTTTCGATTTAGCGGGAAGCACAGATACGCAGTATTTT. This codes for CSARAFDLAGSTDTQYF.

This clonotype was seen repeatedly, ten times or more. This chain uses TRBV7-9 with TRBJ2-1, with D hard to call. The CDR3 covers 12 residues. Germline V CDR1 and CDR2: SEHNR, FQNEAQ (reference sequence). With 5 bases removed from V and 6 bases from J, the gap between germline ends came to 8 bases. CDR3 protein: CASSARINEQFF. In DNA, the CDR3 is TGTGCCAGCAGCGCAAGGATCAATGAGCAGTTCTTC.

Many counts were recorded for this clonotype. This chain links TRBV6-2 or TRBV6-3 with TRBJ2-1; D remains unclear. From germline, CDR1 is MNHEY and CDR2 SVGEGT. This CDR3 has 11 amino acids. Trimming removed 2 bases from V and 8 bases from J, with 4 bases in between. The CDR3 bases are TGTGCCAGCAGTTACGGTTATGAGCAGTTCTTC. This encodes CASSYGYEQFF.

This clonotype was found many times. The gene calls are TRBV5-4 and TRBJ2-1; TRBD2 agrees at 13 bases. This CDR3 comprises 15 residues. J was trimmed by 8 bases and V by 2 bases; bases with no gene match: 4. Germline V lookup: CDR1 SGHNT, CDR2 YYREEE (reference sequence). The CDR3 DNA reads TGTGCCAGCAGCTTAAGACTAGCGGGAGGTGATGAGCAGTTCTTC. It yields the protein CASSLRLAGGDEQFF.

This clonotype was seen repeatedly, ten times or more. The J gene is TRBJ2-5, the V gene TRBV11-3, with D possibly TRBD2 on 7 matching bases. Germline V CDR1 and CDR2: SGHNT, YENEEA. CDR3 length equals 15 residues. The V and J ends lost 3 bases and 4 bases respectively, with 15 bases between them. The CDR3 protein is CASSLGGPRGETQYF. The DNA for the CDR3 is TGTGCCAGCAGCTTGGGGGGGCCGCGGGGAGAGACCCAGTACTTC.

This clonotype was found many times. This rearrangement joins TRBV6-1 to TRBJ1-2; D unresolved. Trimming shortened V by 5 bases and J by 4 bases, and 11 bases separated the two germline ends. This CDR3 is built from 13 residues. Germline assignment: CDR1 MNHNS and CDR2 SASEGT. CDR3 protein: CASSNQEGYGYTF. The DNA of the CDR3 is TGTGCCAGCAGTAATCAGGAGGGCTATGGCTACACCTTC.

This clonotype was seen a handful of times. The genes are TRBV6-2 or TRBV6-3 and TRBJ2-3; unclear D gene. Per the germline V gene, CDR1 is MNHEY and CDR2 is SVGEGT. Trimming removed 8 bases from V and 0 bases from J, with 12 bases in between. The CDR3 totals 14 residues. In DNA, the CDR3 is TGTGCCAGCCCCCGGCCTTGCAGCACAGATACGCAGTATTTT. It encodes CASPRPCSTDTQYF.

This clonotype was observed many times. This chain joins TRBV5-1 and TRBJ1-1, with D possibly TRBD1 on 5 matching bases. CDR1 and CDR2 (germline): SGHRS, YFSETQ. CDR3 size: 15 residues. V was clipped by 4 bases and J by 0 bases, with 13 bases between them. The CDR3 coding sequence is TGCGCCAGCAGCCCTACCCCAGGGATGAACACTGAAGCTTTCTTT. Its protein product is CASSPTPGMNTEAFF.

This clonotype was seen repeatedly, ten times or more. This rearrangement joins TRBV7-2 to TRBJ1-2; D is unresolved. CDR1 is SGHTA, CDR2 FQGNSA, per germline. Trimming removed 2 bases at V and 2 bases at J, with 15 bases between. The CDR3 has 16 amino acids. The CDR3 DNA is TGTGCCAGCAGCTTAACAAGCCCCGTGGGAAACTATGGCTACACCTTC. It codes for CASSLTSPVGNYGYTF.

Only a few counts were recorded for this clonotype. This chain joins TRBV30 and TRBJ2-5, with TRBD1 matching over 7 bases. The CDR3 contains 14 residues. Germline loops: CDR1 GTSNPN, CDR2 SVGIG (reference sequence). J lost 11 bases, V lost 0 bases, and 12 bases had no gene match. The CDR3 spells CAWSVLRQGNSQYF. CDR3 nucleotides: TGTGCCTGGAGTGTACTAAGACAGGGCAATTCACAGTACTTC.